One sample yielded the 26 T cell receptor beta chains listed below, sequenced in a study of cytomegalovirus exposure and HLA in healthy donors. The PCR ran on 60 Vbeta and 13 Jbeta primers. Generated by immunoSEQ multiplex PCR, the TCRdb table keeps only in-frame clones and is missing some. This sample yields approximately 92,000 clones, of which just under 70% are seen a single time; 2.7% belongs to the top ten. Sequencing used PBMCs. These receptors were taken from a man between 45 and 60 years old in good health and CMV-seronegative.

Of note for this clone: Other DNA variants within this sample encode the same CDR3. The chain carries TRBV7-6 and TRBJ2-7; no clear D. The CDR3 loop spans 13 amino acids. Germline V CDR1 and CDR2: SGHVS, FNYEAQ. Trimming shortened V by 1 base and J by 5 bases, and 9 bases separated the two germline ends. The CDR3 region has the DNA TGTGCCAGCAGCTTAGGGTTGGCCGACGAGCAGTACTTC. Amino acid sequence: CASSLGLADEQYF. The variable domain in full, with the rest retrieved from reference TRBV7-6 and TRBJ2-7, is GAGVSQSPRYKVTKRGQDVALRCDPISGHVSLYWYRQALGQGPEFLTYFNYEAQQDKSGLPNDRFSAERPEGSISTLTIQRTEQRDSAMYRCASSLGLADEQYFGPGTRLTVT.

This clone occurred once. The chain employs TRBV10-3 and TRBJ1-1; 10 nucleotides match TRBD1. V lost 8 bases to trimming and J lost 0 bases; unmatched junction nucleotides: 3. This CDR3 contains 14 residues. Per germline, CDR1 ENHRY and CDR2 SYGVKD. As DNA, the CDR3 is TGTGCCATCGCGGGACAGGGGTTGAACACTGAAGCTTTCTTT. Residues: CAIAGQGLNTEAFF.

In this sample, this clone turned up once. V and J are TRBV9 and TRBJ2-5, with 10 nucleotides matching TRBD1. The CDR3 contains 17 residues. Germline V gene data show CDR1 as SGDLS and CDR2 as YYNGEE. Unmatched junction bases numbered 13, after V lost 5 bases and J lost 3 bases. The CDR3 sequence is CASSGPPGQGPEETQYF. The CDR3, as DNA: TGTGCCAGCAGTGGTCCTCCGGGACAGGGGCCGGAAGAGACCCAGTACTTC.

This chain uses TRBV19 with TRBJ1-3, with TRBD1 matching over 10 bases. Germline V gene sequence: CDR1 LNHDA, CDR2 SQIVND (reference sequence). V lost 7 bases and J lost 8; bases outside the gene matches: 8. This CDR3 region has 14 residues. The CDR3 region is CASTRQGAMDTIYF. The CDR3 DNA is TGTGCCAGTACCAGACAGGGGGCCATGGACACCATATATTTT.

There are a few counts of this clone. The chain employs TRBV2 and TRBJ2-5; D call uncertain. This CDR3 region has 13 residues. The V and J ends lost 3 bases and 2 bases respectively, with 7 bases between them. Germline CDR1 SNHLY, CDR2 FYNNEI. The CDR3 sequence is CASSDLEQETQYF. Here the CDR3 DNA reads TGTGCCAGCAGTGATTTAGAACAAGAGACCCAGTACTTC.

This clone has only a few counts. V usage is TRBV7-9 and J usage is TRBJ2-5; no reliable D call. This CDR3 has 15 residues. Per the germline V gene, CDR1 is SEHNR and CDR2 is FQNEAQ (reference sequence). The V gene lost 5 bases and the J gene lost 0 bases, with 13 bases spanning the gap. The CDR3 spells CASSRLPQDQETQYF. The CDR3 bases are TGTGCCAGCAGCCGTTTACCGCAGGACCAAGAGACCCAGTACTTC.

This clone was found a few times. The chain joins TRBV19 to TRBJ2-1; tentatively, D is TRBD2 (6 bases). Germline V gene sequence: CDR1 LNHDA, CDR2 SQIVND (reference sequence). CDR3 length equals 15 residues. The germline V and J ends were trimmed by 1 base and 4 bases, with 11 bases remaining between them. This CDR3 reads CASSIAGEGYNEQFF. The CDR3 DNA reads as TGTGCCAGTAGTATAGCGGGAGAGGGTTACAATGAGCAGTTCTTC.

The V gene is TRBV28, the J gene TRBJ1-5, with a weak D call TRBD1 (6 bases). CDR3 length: 13 amino acids. Germline CDR1 reads MDHEN; CDR2 reads SYDVKM. V shed 10 bases and J shed 3 bases, with 13 bases lying between them. The DNA of the CDR3 is TGTGCCACCCGAGGGGGTCTCAATCAGCCCCAGCATTTT. It codes for CATRGGLNQPQHF.

The chain combines TRBV6-6 with TRBJ2-1; maybe TRBD2 (6 bases). Per germline, CDR1 MNHNY and CDR2 SVGAGI (reference sequence). This CDR3 has 16 amino acids. V was trimmed by 6 bases and J by 0 bases, leaving 15 bases between them. CDR3: CASRFTSSASYNEQFF. The CDR3 nucleotides read TGTGCCAGCAGGTTCACTAGCTCCGCCTCCTACAATGAGCAGTTCTTC.

V gene TRBV7-2 combines with J gene TRBJ1-1, with no clear D. The germline V gene has CDR1 SGHTA and CDR2 FQGNSA. The CDR3 is 16 amino acids. Trimming shortened V by 1 base and J by 1 base, and 13 bases separated the two germline ends. Here the CDR3 reads CASSLGPRGANTEAFF. CDR3 bases: TGTGCCAGCAGCTTAGGACCAAGAGGAGCGAACACTGAAGCTTTCTTT.

This clone was detected a few times. The V and J genes are TRBV30 and TRBJ1-5; D is unresolved. The germline CDR1 and CDR2 sequences are GTSNPN and SVGIG (reference sequence). V shed 0 bases and J shed 3 bases, with 3 bases lying between them. There are 12 residues in the CDR3. CDR3 protein: CAWSVLNQPQHF. The DNA of the CDR3 is TGTGCCTGGAGTGTACTCAATCAGCCCCAGCATTTT.

The J gene is TRBJ2-1, the V gene TRBV9; D possibly corresponds to TRBD1 (5 bases). The germline V and J ends were trimmed by 0 bases and 3 bases, with 16 bases remaining between them. Germline V gene lookup returns CDR1 SGDLS and CDR2 YYNGEE. CDR3 length: 17 residues. The CDR3 loop is CASSVGLVRQYYNEQFF. The CDR3 DNA reads as TGTGCCAGCAGCGTAGGTCTAGTGAGACAGTACTACAATGAGCAGTTCTTC.

The V call is TRBV7-2, the J call TRBJ2-1, with D possibly matching TRBD2 (5 bases). The CDR3 extends over 14 amino acids. V was shortened by 6 bases and J by 3 bases, with 12 bases between the two germline ends. The V gene's germline CDR1 is SGHTA and CDR2 FQGNSA. CDR3 DNA: TGTGCCAGCAGTTTCTTTAGCGACTACAATGAGCAGTTCTTC. Translated: CASSFFSDYNEQFF.

The rearrangement uses TRBV5-6 and TRBJ1-1, with D tentatively TRBD1 (5 bases). The CDR3 has 17 residues. Between the trimmed V and J ends, which lost 0 bases and 4 bases, there was a span of 19 bases. CDR1 and CDR2 (germline): SGHDT, YYEEEE. CDR3 sequence (DNA): TGTGCCAGCAGCTTGGGACCCCTTAGGGGTCCGGGCACTGAAGCTTTCTTT. Its translation is CASSLGPLRGPGTEAFF.

The rearrangement links TRBV5-1 to TRBJ2-3; 8 bases fit TRBD2. V was pared by 3 bases and J by 1 base, with 7 bases of the junction left unmatched. In germline, CDR1 is SGHRS, CDR2 YFSETQ. This CDR3 is 16 amino acids long. CDR3 nucleotides: TGCGCCAGCAGCTCGATAACTAGCGGCCGCACAGATACGCAGTATTTT. This translates into CASSSITSGRTDTQYF. Variable domain in full (rest from reference TRBV5-1 and TRBJ2-3): KAGVTQTPRYLIKTRGQQVTLSCSPISGHRSVSWYQQTPGQGLQFLFEYFSETQRNKGNFPGRFSGRQFSNSRSEMNVSTLELGDSALYLCASSSITSGRTDTQYFGPGTRLTVL.

This clone occurred once. The chain employs TRBV9 and TRBJ1-1; tentatively, D is TRBD1 (5 bases). The germline V and J ends were trimmed by 0 bases and 4 bases, with 13 bases remaining between them. The germline gives CDR1 SGDLS, CDR2 YYNGEE. This CDR3 contains 15 residues. CDR3 nucleotide sequence: TGTGCCAGCAGCGTAGAGGGCTGGGGGGGCACTGAAGCTTTCTTT. Its protein product is CASSVEGWGGTEAFF.

This rearrangement joins TRBV20-1 to TRBJ2-7; D ambiguous. Trimming shortened V by 5 bases and J by 2 bases, and 7 bases separated the two germline ends. The germline V gene has CDR1 DFQATT and CDR2 SNEGSKA (reference sequence). This CDR3 has 11 residues. DNA for the CDR3: TGCAGTGCTCAGGCCACCTACGAGCAGTACTTC. Its translation is CSAQATYEQYF.

This chain connects TRBV6-5 to TRBJ2-7; weak D call: TRBD1 (6 bases). V dropped 2 bases and J dropped 1 base, with 9 bases sitting between them. Per the germline V gene, CDR1 is MNHEY and CDR2 is SVGAGI. The length of the CDR3 is 14 residues. The CDR3 protein is CASSYQGISYEQYF. In DNA, the CDR3 is TGTGCCAGCAGTTACCAGGGGATATCCTACGAGCAGTACTTC.

This sequence joins TRBV7-3 and TRBJ1-1; maybe TRBD1 (5 bases). The length of the CDR3 is 14 residues. Germline CDR1 reads SGHTA; CDR2 reads FQGTGA. V lost 4 bases and J 4 bases, leaving 13 bases between the germline ends. This chain's CDR3 is CASSYQGGATEAFF. CDR3 coding DNA: TGTGCCAGCAGCTATCAGGGTGGGGCCACTGAAGCTTTCTTT.

Written as DNA, the CDR3 is TGTGCCAGCAGCCCGGGGGTGACTAATGAAAAACTGTTTTTT. Protein product: CASSPGVTNEKLFF. The V and J genes are TRBV7-9 and TRBJ1-4, with a possible D match to TRBD1 (5 bases). Trimming cost V 5 bases and J 2 bases, with 9 bases left between them. Germline V CDR1 and CDR2: SEHNR, FQNEAQ (reference sequence). The CDR3 consists of 14 residues.

The V gene is TRBV7-2, the J gene TRBJ2-1; 9 positions agree with TRBD1. With V trimmed by 9 bases and J by 8 bases, 14 bases remained unmatched. The CDR3 is 15 residues long. Germline values: CDR1 SGHTA, CDR2 FQGNSA. CDR3 protein: CASSPRDRAGHEQFF. The DNA for the CDR3 is TGTGCCAGTAGCCCCCGGGACAGGGCCGGGCATGAGCAGTTCTTC.

The chain combines TRBV7-2 with TRBJ1-2; TRBD1 is a possible D gene (6 bases). The germline V and J ends were trimmed by 1 base and 2 bases, with 11 bases remaining between them. CDR1 and CDR2 (germline): SGHTA, FQGNSA. The length of the CDR3 is 15 residues. The CDR3 DNA sequence: TGTGCCAGCAGCTTAGACAGGGCGACAAACTATGGCTACACCTTC. It specifies CASSLDRATNYGYTF.

The chain has TRBV6-5 and TRBJ1-5, with D maybe TRBD1 (6 bases). Trimming stripped 11 bases from V and 7 bases from J, with 24 bases between. Looked up from germline, CDR1 is MNHEY and CDR2 is SVGAGI. The CDR3 is made up of 15 amino acids. The CDR3 sequence is CAAGGRRGQGQPQHF. The CDR3 DNA reads as TGTGCCGCGGGGGGCAGGCGGGGGCAAGGCCAGCCCCAGCATTTT.

V and J are TRBV25-1 and TRBJ1-2, with D possibly TRBD1 on 5 matching bases. CDR3 size: 11 residues. In germline, CDR1 is MGHDK, CDR2 SYGVNS. Deletions cut 6 bases from V and 8 bases from J, with 10 bases between. The CDR3 sequence is CASSRAGGYTF. Here the CDR3 DNA reads TGTGCCAGCAGCAGGGCCGGGGGCTACACCTTC.

This clone has a single count. The V call is TRBV29-1, the J call TRBJ2-7; 11 nucleotides align to TRBD2. Germline loops: CDR1 SQVTM, CDR2 ANQGSEA. The length of the CDR3 is 11 residues. V shed 3 bases and J 13 bases; nucleotides not matched to a gene: 5. CDR3 sequence: CSVESSGRTYV. The CDR3 bases are TGCAGCGTTGAGTCTAGCGGGAGGACTTACGTC.

The rearrangement uses TRBV5-6 and TRBJ2-7; D is ambiguous. The CDR3 extends over 14 amino acids. V lost 0 bases to trimming and J lost 2 bases, with 9 bases between them. Germline V lookup: CDR1 SGHDT, CDR2 YYEEEE. The CDR3 sequence is CASSLGNNPYEQYF. DNA for the CDR3: TGTGCCAGCAGCTTGGGAAACAACCCCTACGAGCAGTACTTC.